Below, 25 T cell receptor beta chains from the same sample are listed, as sequenced in a study of cytomegalovirus exposure and HLA in healthy donors. PCR used 60 Vbeta primers and 13 Jbeta primers. Data came from immunoSEQ multiplex PCR; TCRdb stores just in-frame clones and leaves some out. This sample has under 250,000 clones, with over 65% found just once. What was sequenced was PBMCs. The origin of the receptors is a man aged 18-30 years in good health and CMV-seronegative.

This clone was seen a handful of times. CDR3 sequence: CASSKGQDLYEQYF. The CDR3 DNA sequence: TGTGCCAGTAGTAAGGGACAGGATCTTTACGAGCAGTACTTC. This chain uses TRBV19 with TRBJ2-7, with 8 bases fitting TRBD1. The CDR3 is 14 residues long. Germline CDR1 is LNHDA and CDR2 is SQIVND (reference sequence). The ends lost 4 bases at V and 4 bases at J; junction bases unmatched: 6.

The gene calls are TRBV29-1 and TRBJ1-2, with unresolved D. The CDR3 is 12 residues long. V was cut by 1 base and J by 6 bases, with 9 bases left in between. CDR1 is SQVTM and CDR2 is ANQGSEA in the germline V gene. The CDR3 nucleotides read TGCAGCGTTGAAGCGGAGTTACATGGCTACACCTTC. Its protein is CSVEAELHGYTF.

This clone was recorded only once. This sequence joins TRBV9 and TRBJ1-2, with D possibly TRBD1 on 6 matching bases. This CDR3 contains 15 residues. Trimming left V 4 bases short and J 8 bases short, with 21 bases between. CDR1 SGDLS and CDR2 YYNGEE come from the germline V gene. Here the CDR3 DNA reads TGTGCCAGCAGCCCAAACCTAGGGGGACGGAGGGGCTACACCTTC. This gives the protein CASSPNLGGRRGYTF.

Comments on this clone: The junction shows a germline mismatch at one end, possibly a read error. This sequence joins TRBV9 and TRBJ2-7; weak D call: TRBD2 (6 bases). The CDR3 totals 11 residues. Germline V CDR1 and CDR2: SGDLS, YYNGEE. DNA for the CDR3: TGTGCCAGCAGCGGCGGGACGGCCTTCCACTTC. Translating it yields CASSGGTAFHF. Using reference TRBV9 and TRBJ2-7 for the parts outside the CDR3, the full variable domain is DSGVTQTPKHLITATGQRVTLRCSPRSGDLSVYWYQQSLDQGLQFLIQYYNGEERAKGNILERFSAQQFPDLHSELNLSSLELGDSALYFCASSGGTAFHFGPGTRLTVT.

The CDR3 DNA is TGTGCCAGCAGGCTGACAGGGGGCTTAGGCTACACCTTC. Protein: CASRLTGGLGYTF. The chain couples TRBV27 to TRBJ1-2, with TRBD1 identical over 10 bases. The germline V gene has CDR1 MNHEY and CDR2 SMNVEV (reference sequence). V lost 6 bases to trimming and J lost 8 bases; unmatched junction nucleotides: 6. The CDR3 spans 13 residues.

The chain joins TRBV5-4 to TRBJ2-3; 8 positions match TRBD1. CDR1 SGHNT and CDR2 YYREEE come from the germline V gene (reference sequence). The CDR3 is 15 amino acids. V lost 3 bases, J lost 3 bases, and 6 bases stayed unmatched. This CDR3 is CASSSRTGRTDTQYF. The CDR3 DNA reads as TGTGCCAGCAGCTCGAGGACAGGGCGGACAGATACGCAGTATTTT.

The genes are TRBV7-6 and TRBJ2-7; tentative D call: TRBD1 (7 bases). The CDR3 loop spans 13 amino acids. Germline values: CDR1 SGHVS, CDR2 FNYEAQ. V lost 3 bases, J lost 6 bases, and 12 bases lay in between. CDR3 DNA sequence: TGTGCCAGCAGCTTTGACAGGGAGGCCGAGCAGTACTTC. Residues: CASSFDREAEQYF.

V and J are TRBV5-1 and TRBJ2-3, with 12 bases that match TRBD2. Losses at the gene ends were 2 bases for V and 3 bases for J; bases not matched to a gene: 7. The CDR3 consists of 17 residues. The V gene's germline CDR1 is SGHRS and CDR2 YFSETQ. DNA of the CDR3: TGCGCCAGCAGCTTCTCTCGGACTAGCGGGGTAACAGATACGCAGTATTTT. It yields the protein CASSFSRTSGVTDTQYF. Complete variable domain (other parts from reference TRBV5-1 and TRBJ2-3): KAGVTQTPRYLIKTRGQQVTLSCSPISGHRSVSWYQQTPGQGLQFLFEYFSETQRNKGNFPGRFSGRQFSNSRSEMNVSTLELGDSALYLCASSFSRTSGVTDTQYFGPGTRLTVL.

This clone has a single count. The rearrangement joins TRBV19 to TRBJ2-1; tentatively, D is TRBD2 (5 bases). This CDR3 contains 15 residues. Germline values: CDR1 LNHDA, CDR2 SQIVND (reference sequence). The germline V and J ends were trimmed by 6 bases and 5 bases, with 17 bases remaining between them. The CDR3 here is CASSLSVRANNEQFF. CDR3 DNA: TGTGCCAGTAGCCTATCTGTGCGGGCCAACAATGAGCAGTTCTTC.

The rearrangement joins TRBV6-5 to TRBJ1-1; unclear D gene. CDR3 size: 14 residues. Germline assignment: CDR1 MNHEY and CDR2 SVGAGI. V lost 6 bases to trimming and J lost 6 bases, with 17 bases between them. The CDR3 protein is CASRPPGGNAEAFF. The CDR3 DNA is TGTGCCAGCAGGCCCCCGGGAGGCAACGCTGAAGCTTTCTTT.

The chain carries TRBV10-2 and TRBJ1-4, with 9 bases that match TRBD1. Germline values: CDR1 WSHSY, CDR2 SAAADI. The CDR3 has 13 amino acids. The V and J ends lost 6 bases and 8 bases, in that order; junction bases with no gene match: 4. The CDR3 loop is CASRRQGEEKLFF. The CDR3 coding sequence is TGCGCCAGCAGAAGACAGGGGGAGGAAAAACTGTTTTTT.

The genes are TRBV5-1 and TRBJ2-5; TRBD2 matches at 7 bases. Trimming at V came to 0 bases and at J to 2 bases, leaving 4 bases not matched to a gene. The length of the CDR3 is 15 residues. The germline CDR1 and CDR2 sequences are SGHRS and YFSETQ. The CDR3 loop reads CASSLGVSGQETQYF. CDR3 coding DNA: TGCGCCAGCAGCTTGGGGGTTAGCGGGCAAGAGACCCAGTACTTC.

The V and J genes are TRBV6-6 and TRBJ2-7; a possible D gene is TRBD2 (6 bases). Germline V CDR1 and CDR2: MNHNY, SVGAGI (reference sequence). There are 14 residues in the CDR3. Trimming took 4 bases from V and 2 from J, leaving 12 bases between them. The CDR3 sequence: CASSSASVTYEQYF. CDR3 DNA sequence: TGTGCCAGCAGTTCCGCTAGCGTCACCTACGAGCAGTACTTC.

This clone was seen once. V usage is TRBV4-1 and J usage is TRBJ2-5; TRBD2 agrees at 13 bases. The CDR3 sequence is 18 residues long. Germline V CDR1 and CDR2: MGHRA, YSYEKL. The junction had 15 bases not matched to a gene; V was cut back by 7 bases and J by 4 bases. The CDR3 spells CASTLNTRLAGGGETQYF. CDR3 coding DNA: TGCGCCAGCACCCTCAATACGCGACTAGCGGGAGGAGGAGAGACCCAGTACTTC.

V is TRBV9 and J is TRBJ1-4, with D perhaps TRBD1 (5 bases). The CDR3 consists of 14 residues. Trimming removed 3 bases from V and 7 bases from J, with 13 bases in between. From germline, CDR1 is SGDLS and CDR2 YYNGEE. CDR3: CASSAMGGGEKLFF. The CDR3 DNA is TGTGCCAGCAGCGCCATGGGGGGGGGTGAAAAACTGTTTTTT.

The chain combines TRBV2 with TRBJ1-1, with 9 positions matching TRBD1. The junction had 12 bases not matched to a gene; V was cut back by 0 bases and J by 4 bases. The CDR3 covers 18 residues. The germline V gene has CDR1 SNHLY and CDR2 FYNNEI. CDR3 sequence reads: CASSEAQRDRALSTEAFF. The CDR3 DNA sequence: TGTGCCAGCAGTGAAGCGCAGCGGGACAGGGCTCTTTCCACTGAAGCTTTCTTT.

This CDR3 is CASSSQGLPLSEQYF. For the CDR3, the DNA is TGTGCCAGTAGCAGCCAAGGACTACCTTTGAGCGAGCAGTACTTC. V usage is TRBV19 and J usage is TRBJ2-7; TRBD2 is a possible D gene (6 bases). The CDR3 is 15 amino acids. CDR1 is LNHDA, CDR2 SQIVND, per germline (reference sequence). Trimming stripped 6 bases from V and 6 bases from J, with 21 bases between.

The chain joins TRBV29-1 to TRBJ2-7, with 9 bases lining up with TRBD2. The V gene's germline CDR1 is SQVTM and CDR2 ANQGSEA. Unmatched junction bases numbered 17, after V lost 7 bases and J lost 4 bases. CDR3 length: 16 amino acids. Written as DNA, the CDR3 is TGCAGCGGTGGCTCGAGGTCTAGCGGGAAGTTTTACGAGCAGTACTTC. Its translation: CSGGSRSSGKFYEQYF.

This clone is medium-sized in the sample. V usage is TRBV7-9 and J usage is TRBJ1-5; no firm D call. Germline V lookup: CDR1 SEHNR, CDR2 FQNEAQ (reference sequence). This CDR3 is 14 amino acids long. The germline V and J ends were trimmed by 3 bases and 2 bases, with 8 bases remaining between them. CDR3 amino acids: CASSFEAGNQPQHF. DNA of the CDR3: TGTGCCAGCAGCTTTGAAGCGGGCAATCAGCCCCAGCATTTT. Full variable domain (remainder filled in from reference TRBV7-9 and TRBJ1-5): DTGVSQNPRHKITKRGQNVTFRCDPISEHNRLYWYRQTLGQGPEFLTYFQNEAQLEKSRLLSDRFSAERPKGSFSTLEIQRTEQGDSAMYLCASSFEAGNQPQHFGDGTRLSIL.

This rearrangement joins TRBV7-9 to TRBJ2-5; the D gene is possibly TRBD2 (7 bases). Germline V lookup: CDR1 SEHNR, CDR2 FQNEAQ (reference sequence). The CDR3 loop spans 14 amino acids. Trimming removed 0 bases from V and 4 bases from J, with 9 bases in between. The CDR3 sequence: CASSLAGGGETQYF. The CDR3 coding sequence is TGTGCCAGCAGCTTAGCGGGAGGGGGAGAGACCCAGTACTTC.

The V call is TRBV27, the J call TRBJ1-1; weak D call: TRBD1 (5 bases). There are 14 residues in the CDR3. V was cut by 1 base and J by 5 bases, with 11 bases left in between. The germline gives CDR1 MNHEY, CDR2 SMNVEV (reference sequence). The CDR3 DNA follows: TGTGCCAGCAGTTTATTTCACGGGGGGACTGAAGCTTTCTTT. This codes for CASSLFHGGTEAFF.

This chain connects TRBV11-3 to TRBJ2-7; the match to TRBD1 covers 8 bases. V shed 0 bases and J 6 bases; nucleotides not matched to a gene: 4. The CDR3 sequence is 14 residues long. Germline V gene sequence: CDR1 SGHNT, CDR2 YENEEA. The CDR3 loop reads CASSLDPGGGEQYF. The DNA of the CDR3 is TGTGCCAGCAGCTTAGATCCAGGGGGCGGCGAGCAGTACTTC.

This chain links TRBV9 with TRBJ1-1, with a tentative D call TRBD1 (5 bases). The V gene's germline CDR1 is SGDLS and CDR2 YYNGEE. There are 15 residues in the CDR3. V lost 0 bases to trimming and J lost 4 bases, with 13 bases between them. CDR3 sequence (DNA): TGTGCCAGCAGCGTAGTTCAGGGAGGAGGCACTGAAGCTTTCTTT. It specifies CASSVVQGGGTEAFF.

The chain carries TRBV11-3 and TRBJ2-5; TRBD1 matches 9 bases. After removal of 4 bases from V and 3 bases from J, the junction contained 12 bases not matched to a gene. The CDR3 runs to 17 residues. Germline loops: CDR1 SGHNT, CDR2 YENEEA. The CDR3 sequence is CASSSGQGGGAKETQYF. Here the CDR3 DNA reads TGTGCCAGCAGCTCGGGACAGGGAGGAGGAGCAAAAGAGACCCAGTACTTC.

This rearrangement joins TRBV13 to TRBJ1-2; D is undetermined. This CDR3 spans 15 amino acids. Per germline, CDR1 PRHDT and CDR2 FYEKMQ (reference sequence). Trimming stripped 5 bases from V and 0 bases from J, with 13 bases between. The CDR3 here is CASSGLVKANYGYTF. The CDR3 nucleotides read TGTGCCAGCAGCGGCCTGGTGAAAGCTAACTATGGCTACACCTTC. Supplemented by reference TRBV13 and TRBJ1-2, the full variable domain reads AAGVIQSPRHLIKEKRETATLKCYPIPRHDTVYWYQQGPGQDPQFLISFYEKMQSDKGSIPDRFSAQQFSDYHSELNMSSLELGDSALYFCASSGLVKANYGYTFGSGTRLTVV.